This T cell receptor (beta chain) was sequenced in a study of cytomegalovirus exposure and HLA in healthy donors. Study-wide findings and caveats: One later analysis reportedly identified an Asian-associated ancestry cluster that showed fewer N-insertions than the roughly 670-donor mean. Most TCR beta V segments were productive about 90% or about 30% of the time in an earlier analysis.

This PCR relied on a set of 60 Vbeta primers and 13 Jbeta primers. TCRdb's copy holds only in-frame clones and misses some; the assay was immunoSEQ multiplex PCR. The repertoire has around 85,000 clones, roughly 75% of them found once; the top ten carry around 7%. The CDR3 contains 18 residues. Germline V lookup: CDR1 SEHNR, CDR2 FQNEAQ (reference sequence). V lost 1 base to trimming and J lost 0 bases, with 13 bases between them. Turning to this clone: As yet, its antigen is unknown.

This sequence originates from a man aged 25 to 40 in good health and CMV-seronegative. The chain couples TRBV7-9 to TRBJ1-6; no clear D gene. Sequencing input: PBMCs. The CDR3 loop reads CASSLGLRQSSYNSPLHF. CDR3 bases: TGTGCCAGCAGCTTAGGGCTGAGGCAGAGCTCCTATAATTCACCCCTCCACTTT.